These 8 T cell receptor beta chains were all obtained from the same sample, sequenced in a study of blood T cell repertoires in COVID-19. The protocol was immunoSEQ multiplex PCR, while the TCRdb copy is restricted to in-frame clones and leaves out a portion. The repertoire includes approximately 490,000 clones, roughly nine tenths of them detected once, and around 8% sits in the top ten. The sample was PBMCs or T cells enriched from blood (not recorded which). These TCRs come from a woman aged 55-69 years who had recovered from COVID-19.

This clone was recorded a few times. This chain links TRBV27 with TRBJ1-5; D not resolved. Germline-derived CDR1 and CDR2 are MNHEY and SMNVEV (reference sequence). V dropped 6 bases and J dropped 6 bases, with 15 bases sitting between them. CDR3 size: 14 residues. The CDR3 reads CASSRAGWGQPQHF. Here the CDR3 DNA reads TGTGCCAGCAGCCGAGCGGGTTGGGGTCAGCCCCAGCATTTT.

A remark on this clone: Other DNA sequences of this sample code for an identical CDR3. The rearrangement links TRBV5-4 to TRBJ2-7; maybe TRBD1 (6 bases). Germline V lookup: CDR1 SGHNT, CDR2 YYREEE (reference sequence). CDR3 length equals 14 residues. V lost 0 bases to trimming and J lost 5 bases, with 12 bases between them. This CDR3 is CASSLGQGSHEQYF. As DNA, the CDR3 is TGTGCCAGCAGCTTGGGGCAGGGGAGCCACGAGCAGTACTTC. Full variable domain (outside the CDR3, taken from reference TRBV5-4 and TRBJ2-7): ETGVTQSPTHLIKTRGQQVTLRCSSQSGHNTVSWYQQALGQGPQFIFQYYREEENGRGNFPPRFSGLQFPNYSSELNVNALELDDSALYLCASSLGQGSHEQYFGPGTRLTVT.

The chain joins TRBV11-2 to TRBJ1-3, with 7 bases matching TRBD1. Germline V CDR1 and CDR2: SGHAT, FQNNGV. The CDR3 covers 15 residues. Germline trimming cut 4 bases from V and 4 bases from J; bases unmatched to any gene: 7. CDR3: CASSSQGLWGNTIYF. DNA of the CDR3: TGTGCCAGCAGCTCACAGGGGCTTTGGGGAAACACCATATATTTT.

CDR3 sequence (DNA): TGCGCCAGCAGCTTTTCGGGACAGGGGAACACCGGGGAGCTGTTTTTT. This codes for CASSFSGQGNTGELFF. V is TRBV5-1 and J is TRBJ2-2; 9 bases fit TRBD1. The CDR3 runs to 16 residues. The germline gives CDR1 SGHRS, CDR2 YFSETQ. The V segment lost 2 bases and the J segment 1 base; nucleotides outside the gene matches: 3.

The V call is TRBV11-2, the J call TRBJ1-4; D remains ambiguous. V lost 3 bases, J lost 7 bases, and 15 bases lay in between. Germline loops: CDR1 SGHAT, CDR2 FQNNGV. There are 15 residues in the CDR3. In DNA form, the CDR3 reads TGTGCCAGCAGCTTTAGCTATACGGAGGCTGAAAAACTGTTTTTT. This gives the protein CASSFSYTEAEKLFF.

In DNA, the CDR3 is TGCGCCAGCAGCTCCACTAGCGCGAGCTCCTACAATGAGCAGTTCTTC. Encoded protein: CASSSTSASSYNEQFF. V usage is TRBV5-1 and J usage is TRBJ2-1; 7 bases fit TRBD2. CDR3 length: 16 residues. From germline, CDR1 is SGHRS and CDR2 YFSETQ. The V and J ends lost 3 bases and 0 bases, in that order; junction bases with no gene match: 6.

The chain carries TRBV5-4 and TRBJ2-7; D may be TRBD2 (6 bases). V gave up 4 bases and J gave up 5 bases, with 13 bases separating them. The CDR3 covers 13 residues. CDR1 and CDR2 from the germline V gene are SGHNT and YYREEE (reference sequence). This CDR3 is CASSPFPGDEQYV. The CDR3 nucleotides are TGTGCCAGCAGCCCCTTTCCGGGGGACGAGCAGTACGTC.

This chain links TRBV6-5 with TRBJ2-7; perhaps TRBD1 as D (5 bases). In germline, CDR1 is MNHEY, CDR2 SVGAGI. This CDR3 is 15 amino acids long. With 6 bases removed from V and 3 bases from J, the gap between germline ends came to 18 bases. The CDR3 loop is CASSDPRREYYEQYV. The CDR3 coding sequence is TGTGCCAGCAGCGATCCCCGCAGGGAATACTACGAGCAGTACGTC.